This TCR beta chain comes out of a study of vaccination and CD4 T cells after COVID-19. Overall study: Either the Pfizer-BioNTech BNT162b2 or Moderna mRNA-1273 vaccine was given as two doses. Study-level points and caveats: Among reactive clones from convalescent patients, a median roughly 85% appeared only post-vaccination. Median SARS-CoV-2-reactive clonotypes rose from about 20 to 38, not significantly.

For this clonotype: The antigen remains undetermined. One end of the junction is discordant with germline, which a read error may explain.

This CDR3 region has 14 residues. CDR1 SSHAT and CDR2 FNYEAQ come from the germline V gene (reference sequence). Sequence data for DNA of cultured CD4+ T cells were generated by the Oncomine TCR Beta short-read assay. Via MiXCR, TCRdb re-called the PCR reads, giving one row per CDR3 protein. The sample holds about 3,400 distinct CDR3 sequences; 44% are singletons and the top ten take 40% to 55%. As to treatment: roughly 11-day PBMC culture with coronavirus spike peptide pools or control peptides (ViraFEST assay). Following expansion of antigen-specific T cells with peptide pools, ViraFEST then sequenced TCRs.

This TCR was sampled from a human donor who had recovered from COVID-19. The chain employs TRBV7-7 and TRBJ2-5, with TRBD1 as a possible D gene (7 bases). Sample: CD4+ T cells from blood, cultured in vitro. The CDR3 spells CASSPNRGGKTQYF. The CDR3 region has the DNA TGTGCTAGCAGCCCCAACAGGGGAGGCAAGACCCAGTACTTC.